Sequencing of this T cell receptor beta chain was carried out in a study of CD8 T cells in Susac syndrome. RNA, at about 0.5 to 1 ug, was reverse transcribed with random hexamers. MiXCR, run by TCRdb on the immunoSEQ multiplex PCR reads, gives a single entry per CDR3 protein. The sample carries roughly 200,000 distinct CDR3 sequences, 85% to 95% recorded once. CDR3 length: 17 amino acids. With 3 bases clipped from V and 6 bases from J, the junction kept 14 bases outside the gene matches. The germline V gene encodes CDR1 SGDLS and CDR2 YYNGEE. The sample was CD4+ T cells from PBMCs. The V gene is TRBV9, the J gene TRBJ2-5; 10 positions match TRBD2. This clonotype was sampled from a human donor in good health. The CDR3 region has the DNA TGTGCCAGCAGCGCAGCTAGCGGGGGAACCCAGGTGAAGACCCAGTACTTC. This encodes CASSAASGGTQVKTQYF.